This entry lists 25 T cell receptor beta chains sequenced from one sample in a study of blood T cell repertoires in COVID-19. The method was immunoSEQ multiplex PCR; TCRdb's version includes in-frame clones alone and lacks a portion of them. The data hold approximately 300,000 clones, with approximately 90% observed a single time. Source material: PBMCs or T cells enriched from blood (not recorded which). These receptors came from a woman in her 30s who had recovered from COVID-19.

Concerning this clone itself: Relative to the germline gene, one junction end is altered; a read error may explain this. This chain joins TRBV12-3 or TRBV12-4 and TRBJ2-7, with D perhaps given as TRBD1 or TRBD2 (5 bases each). The CDR3 runs to 13 residues. The CDR3 reads CASRLEGLYEQYF. As DNA, the CDR3 is TGTGCCAGCAGATTAGAGGGGCTCTACGAGCAGTACTTC.

V and J are TRBV4-3 and TRBJ2-2; 7 bases are shared with TRBD1. CDR1 LGHNA and CDR2 YSLEER come from the germline V gene. V shed 4 bases, J shed 0 bases, and the junction held 2 bases outside the gene matches. The CDR3 consists of 15 residues. The CDR3: CASSPGTANTGELFF. CDR3 DNA: TGCGCCAGCAGCCCTGGGACAGCGAACACCGGGGAGCTGTTTTTT.

The genes are TRBV7-2 and TRBJ2-2; TRBD1 aligns across 9 bases. The CDR3 has 15 amino acids. Germline assignment: CDR1 SGHTA and CDR2 FQGNSA. The V gene end was trimmed by 2 bases and the J gene end by 7 bases; junction bases not matched to a gene: 5. The CDR3 reads CASSLWDRANGELFF. The CDR3 coding sequence is TGTGCCAGCAGCTTATGGGACAGGGCTAACGGGGAGCTGTTTTTT.

This clone was seen just once. V gene TRBV9 combines with J gene TRBJ2-7, with 8 positions matching TRBD1. CDR3 length: 14 residues. V gave up 0 bases and J gave up 2 bases; unmatched junction bases: 1. Germline CDR1 reads SGDLS; CDR2 reads YYNGEE. The CDR3 nucleotides are TGTGCCAGCAGCGTAGCGGGACAGGCCTACGAGCAGTACTTC. Translation: CASSVAGQAYEQYF.

The chain employs TRBV6-5 and TRBJ1-1; weak D call: TRBD1 (5 bases). This CDR3 is 14 amino acids long. Germline loops: CDR1 MNHEY, CDR2 SVGAGI. Trimming took off 2 bases at V and 0 bases at J, with 7 bases between the two ends. In DNA, the CDR3 is TGTGCCAGCAGTTACGACAGCATGAACACTGAAGCTTTCTTT. Its translation is CASSYDSMNTEAFF.

The CDR3 DNA reads TGTGCCAGCAGTCTAGCGGGGGGGAAGTACTTC. It translates to CASSLAGGKYF. The rearrangement uses TRBV6-2 or TRBV6-3 and TRBJ2-7; 12 bases are shared with TRBD2. The CDR3 loop spans 11 amino acids. Germline trimming cut 5 bases from V and 11 bases from J; bases unmatched to any gene: 1. CDR1 and CDR2 from the germline V gene are MNHEY and SVGEGT.

The rearrangement joins TRBV2 to TRBJ2-1; possibly TRBD2 for D (6 bases). The ends were cut back, 8 bases at V and 1 base at J, with 15 bases in the middle. The length of the CDR3 is 15 residues. Germline V gene sequence: CDR1 SNHLY, CDR2 FYNNEI. DNA of the CDR3: TGTGCCAGCTCAGTCAGGGAGGTATCCTACAATGAGCAGTTCTTC. Residues: CASSVREVSYNEQFF.

This clone has only one observation. The chain carries TRBV6-5 and TRBJ1-2; TRBD1 aligns across 8 bases. Germline V gives CDR1 MNHEY, CDR2 SVGAGI. The CDR3 runs to 15 residues. V lost 6 bases, J lost 2 bases, and 8 bases stayed unmatched. The CDR3 protein is CASRPGQGGNYGYTF. The CDR3, as DNA: TGTGCCAGCAGACCCGGACAGGGAGGGAACTATGGCTACACCTTC.

This sequence joins TRBV19 and TRBJ1-1; 9 bases match TRBD1. Germline assignment: CDR1 LNHDA and CDR2 SQIVND (reference sequence). Unmatched junction bases numbered 7, after V lost 10 bases and J lost 4 bases. This CDR3 region has 13 residues. Here the CDR3 reads CATQTGGFTEAFF. The CDR3 DNA reads TGTGCCACCCAAACAGGGGGCTTCACTGAAGCTTTCTTT.

This rearrangement joins TRBV19 to TRBJ1-1, with D perhaps matching TRBD1 (6 bases). The germline gives CDR1 LNHDA, CDR2 SQIVND (reference sequence). Trimming removed 3 bases at V and 3 bases at J, with 29 bases between. The CDR3 loop spans 20 amino acids. CDR3 loop: CASSIPAGAAGLQQDTEAFF. The CDR3 DNA reads as TGTGCCAGTAGTATCCCCGCAGGGGCCGCAGGGCTTCAACAGGACACTGAAGCTTTCTTT.

V and J are TRBV29-1 and TRBJ1-4; the match to TRBD1 covers 8 bases. Germline assignment: CDR1 SQVTM and CDR2 ANQGSEA. This CDR3 region has 11 residues. With 7 bases clipped from V and 8 bases from J, the junction kept 3 bases outside the gene matches. CDR3 in amino acids: CSARDREKLFF. The CDR3 bases are TGCAGCGCCCGGGACAGGGAAAAACTGTTTTTT.

This rearrangement joins TRBV2 to TRBJ2-7; D is unresolved. Germline V gene data show CDR1 as SNHLY and CDR2 as FYNNEI. The CDR3 sequence is 14 residues long. Between the trimmed V and J ends, which lost 2 bases and 0 bases, there was a span of 8 bases. The CDR3 is CASSERPSSYEQYF. CDR3 in DNA: TGTGCCAGCAGTGAACGCCCCAGCTCCTACGAGCAGTACTTC.

The rearrangement links TRBV29-1 to TRBJ1-3, with 9 nucleotides matching TRBD1. In germline, CDR1 is SQVTM, CDR2 ANQGSEA. This CDR3 has 16 residues. V shed 6 bases and J 3 bases; nucleotides not matched to a gene: 12. The CDR3 DNA sequence: TGCAGCGTGGCACCAACCGGGACAGGGAGTGGAAACACCATATATTTT. Translation gives CSVAPTGTGSGNTIYF. Full variable domain (remainder filled in from reference TRBV29-1 and TRBJ1-3): SAVISQKPSRDICQRGTSLTIQCQVDSQVTMMFWYRQQPGQSLTLIATANQGSEATYESGFVIDKFPISRPNLTFSTLTVSNMSPEDSSIYLCSVAPTGTGSGNTIYFGEGSWLTVV.

The CDR3 protein is CASSPPAPTGYEQYF. The CDR3 region has the DNA TGTGCCAGCAGCCCCCCCGCTCCCACGGGGTACGAGCAGTACTTC. The J gene is TRBJ2-7, the V gene TRBV14, with D maybe TRBD2 (5 bases). V lost 4 bases, J lost 4 bases, and 17 bases lay in between. The germline V gene has CDR1 SGHDN and CDR2 FVKESK. This CDR3 contains 15 residues.

The genes are TRBV9 and TRBJ2-3; no firm D call. V lost 4 bases and J 0 bases, leaving 15 bases between the germline ends. The CDR3 sequence is 16 residues long. The germline V gene has CDR1 SGDLS and CDR2 YYNGEE. The CDR3 sequence is CASSTLARSSTDTQYF. The CDR3 DNA reads as TGTGCCAGCAGCACCCTCGCCCGGTCTAGCACAGATACGCAGTATTTT.

The J gene is TRBJ2-5, the V gene TRBV7-3; D perhaps matches TRBD1 (5 bases). The CDR3 runs 15 residues. Germline lookup yields CDR1 SGHTA and CDR2 FQGTGA. Trimming removed 2 bases from V and 2 bases from J, with 12 bases in between. CDR3 in DNA: TGTGCCAGCAGCTTAGGGGCGCAGGATCAAGAGACCCAGTACTTC. Translation: CASSLGAQDQETQYF.

The chain uses TRBV5-1 and TRBJ1-1; D not resolved. Trimming stripped 0 bases from V and 1 base from J, with 10 bases between. Germline lookup yields CDR1 SGHRS and CDR2 YFSETQ. This CDR3 has 15 residues. Written as DNA, the CDR3 is TGCGCCAGCAGCTTGGTTTTTGCAGGGAACACTGAAGCTTTCTTT. It specifies CASSLVFAGNTEAFF.

The rearrangement joins TRBV9 to TRBJ2-7; D might be TRBD2 (7 bases). The ends were cut back, 0 bases at V and 2 bases at J, with 12 bases in the middle. Germline lookup yields CDR1 SGDLS and CDR2 YYNGEE. The CDR3 is 15 amino acids. CDR3 sequence reads: CASSVEGGPTYEQYF. The CDR3 bases are TGTGCCAGCAGCGTAGAGGGGGGGCCAACCTACGAGCAGTACTTC.

This rearrangement joins TRBV11-2 to TRBJ2-7; TRBD2 agrees at 7 bases. The CDR3 length is 15 residues. V dropped 3 bases and J dropped 3; count of bases not matched to a gene: 8. Germline V gene lookup returns CDR1 SGHAT and CDR2 FQNNGV. The CDR3 DNA is TGTGCCAGCAGCTTTCAGGAGGGGAGGGGCTACGAGCAGTACTTC. Its protein is CASSFQEGRGYEQYF.

This chain links TRBV30 with TRBJ1-1; perhaps TRBD1 as D (5 bases). This CDR3 is 12 amino acids long. The germline V gene has CDR1 GTSNPN and CDR2 SVGIG (reference sequence). Trimming cost V 1 base and J 8 bases, with 11 bases left between them. The CDR3 region is CAWSGLTAEAFF. Written as DNA, the CDR3 is TGTGCCTGGAGTGGCTTGACAGCGGAAGCTTTCTTT.

As DNA, the CDR3 is TGTGCCAGCAGCCGGAGAGACAGGGGGGCAAACTATGGCTACACCTTC. Its translation is CASSRRDRGANYGYTF. The chain recombines TRBV7-9 with TRBJ1-2; TRBD1 aligns across 9 bases. The CDR3 spans 16 residues. CDR1 and CDR2 from the germline V gene are SEHNR and FQNEAQ (reference sequence). V dropped 5 bases and J dropped 2; count of bases not matched to a gene: 9.

This clone occurred once. The rearrangement uses TRBV4-3 and TRBJ1-1; TRBD1 might be the D (5 bases). This CDR3 is built from 13 residues. V lost 2 bases and J lost 5, with 9 bases in between. Germline V lookup: CDR1 LGHNA, CDR2 YSLEER. CDR3 in amino acids: CASSQSRGTEAFF. The DNA for the CDR3 is TGCGCCAGCAGCCAATCCCGGGGGACTGAAGCTTTCTTT.

The V call is TRBV10-1, the J call TRBJ2-2; possible D gene TRBD2, 7 bases. V lost 2 bases and J lost 4, with 14 bases in between. The CDR3 loop spans 16 amino acids. CDR1 is WNHNN, CDR2 SYGVQD, per germline (reference sequence). The DNA of the CDR3 is TGCGCCAGCAGTGAGACCCCAGGGGAGGGCACCGGGGAGCTGTTTTTT. Residues: CASSETPGEGTGELFF.

This chain uses TRBV3-1 (or the pseudogene TRBV3-2) with TRBJ1-2; 8 bases map to TRBD1. CDR3 length equals 15 residues. The V gene end was trimmed by 5 bases and the J gene end by 7 bases; junction bases not matched to a gene: 12. Germline CDR1 and CDR2: LGHDT and YNNKEL (reference sequence). CDR3 sequence (DNA): TGTGCCAGCAGCTCGCCGATGGACAGGGCTGGTGGCTACACCTTC. It codes for CASSSPMDRAGGYTF.

V is TRBV7-9 and J is TRBJ1-3; a weak D match, TRBD1 (5 bases). The CDR3 has 17 amino acids. Trimming took off 1 base at V and 0 bases at J, with 13 bases between the two ends. Germline V gene data show CDR1 as SEHNR and CDR2 as FQNEAQ (reference sequence). CDR3 bases: TGTGCCAGCAGCTTAGAGGAGGGACTACCCTCTGGAAACACCATATATTTT. Translating it yields CASSLEEGLPSGNTIYF.